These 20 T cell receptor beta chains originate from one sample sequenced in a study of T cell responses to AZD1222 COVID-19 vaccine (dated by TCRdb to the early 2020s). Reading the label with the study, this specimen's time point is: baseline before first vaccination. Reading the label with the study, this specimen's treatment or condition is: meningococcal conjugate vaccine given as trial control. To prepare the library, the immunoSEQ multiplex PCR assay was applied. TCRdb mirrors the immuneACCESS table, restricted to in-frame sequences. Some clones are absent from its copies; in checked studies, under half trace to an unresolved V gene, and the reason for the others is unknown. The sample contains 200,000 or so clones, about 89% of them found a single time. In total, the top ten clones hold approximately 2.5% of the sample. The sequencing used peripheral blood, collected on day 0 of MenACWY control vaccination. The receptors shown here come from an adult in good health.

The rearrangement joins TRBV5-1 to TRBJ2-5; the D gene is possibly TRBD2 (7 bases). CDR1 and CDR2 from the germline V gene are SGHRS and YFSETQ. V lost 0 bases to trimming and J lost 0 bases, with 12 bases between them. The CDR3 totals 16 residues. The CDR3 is CASSLVGGGHQETQYF. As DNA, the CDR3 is TGCGCCAGCAGCTTGGTGGGCGGGGGCCACCAAGAGACCCAGTACTTC.

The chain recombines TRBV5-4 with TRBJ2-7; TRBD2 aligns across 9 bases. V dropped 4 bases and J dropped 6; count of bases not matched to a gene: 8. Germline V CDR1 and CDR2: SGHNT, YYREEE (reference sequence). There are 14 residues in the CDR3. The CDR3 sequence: CASSPGGTSSEQYF. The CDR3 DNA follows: TGTGCCAGCAGCCCTGGTGGGACTAGCTCCGAGCAGTACTTC.

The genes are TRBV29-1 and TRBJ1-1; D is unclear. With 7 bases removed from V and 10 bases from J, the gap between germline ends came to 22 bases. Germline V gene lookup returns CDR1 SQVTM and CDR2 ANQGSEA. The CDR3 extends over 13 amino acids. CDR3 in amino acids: CSGTPEWEHGAFF. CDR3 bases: TGCAGCGGGACCCCCGAGTGGGAACACGGAGCTTTCTTT.

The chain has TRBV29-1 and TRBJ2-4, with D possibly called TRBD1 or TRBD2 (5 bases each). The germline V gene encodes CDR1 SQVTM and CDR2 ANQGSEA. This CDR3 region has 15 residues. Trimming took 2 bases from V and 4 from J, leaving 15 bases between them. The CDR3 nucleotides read TGCAGCGTTGAATTTGGGGGAAGGGCAAAAAACATTCAGTACTTC. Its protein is CSVEFGGRAKNIQYF.

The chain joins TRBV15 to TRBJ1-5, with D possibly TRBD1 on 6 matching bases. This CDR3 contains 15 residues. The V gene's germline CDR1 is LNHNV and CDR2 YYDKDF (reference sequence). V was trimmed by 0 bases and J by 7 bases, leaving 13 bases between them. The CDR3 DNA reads TGTGCCACCAGCAGAGATCTGGCAGGGGAACAGCCCCAGCATTTT. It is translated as CATSRDLAGEQPQHF.

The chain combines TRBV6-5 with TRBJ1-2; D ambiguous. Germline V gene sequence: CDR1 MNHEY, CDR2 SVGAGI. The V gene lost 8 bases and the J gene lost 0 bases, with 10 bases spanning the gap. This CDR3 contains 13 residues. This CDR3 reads CASLLGTNYGYTF. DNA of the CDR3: TGTGCCAGCCTCCTAGGAACTAACTATGGCTACACCTTC.

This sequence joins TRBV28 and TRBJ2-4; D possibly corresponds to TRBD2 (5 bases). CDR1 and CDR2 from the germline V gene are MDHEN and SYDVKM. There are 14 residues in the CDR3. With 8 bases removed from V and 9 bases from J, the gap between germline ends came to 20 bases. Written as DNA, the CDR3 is TGTGCCAGCTCCACTCTAGGAGGCCGACCCATTCAGTACTTC. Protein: CASSTLGGRPIQYF.

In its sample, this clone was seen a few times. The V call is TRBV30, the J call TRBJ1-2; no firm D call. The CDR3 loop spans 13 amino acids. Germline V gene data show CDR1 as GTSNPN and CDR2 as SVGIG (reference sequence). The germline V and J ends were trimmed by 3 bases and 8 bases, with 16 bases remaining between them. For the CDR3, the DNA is TGTGCCTGGAGGGGAGGATATGGAGGAGGCTACACCTTC. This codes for CAWRGGYGGGYTF.

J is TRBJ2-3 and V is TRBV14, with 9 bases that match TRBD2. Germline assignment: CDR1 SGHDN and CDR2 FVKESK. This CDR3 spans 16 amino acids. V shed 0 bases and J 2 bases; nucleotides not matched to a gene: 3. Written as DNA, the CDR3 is TGTGCCAGCAGCCAAGATGCGGGAGGGGTCACAGATACGCAGTATTTT. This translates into CASSQDAGGVTDTQYF. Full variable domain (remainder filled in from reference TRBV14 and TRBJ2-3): EAGVTQFPSHSVIEKGQTVTLRCDPISGHDNLYWYRRVMGKEIKFLLHFVKESKQDESGMPNNRFLAERTGGTYSTLKVQPAELEDSGVYFCASSQDAGGVTDTQYFGPGTRLTVL.

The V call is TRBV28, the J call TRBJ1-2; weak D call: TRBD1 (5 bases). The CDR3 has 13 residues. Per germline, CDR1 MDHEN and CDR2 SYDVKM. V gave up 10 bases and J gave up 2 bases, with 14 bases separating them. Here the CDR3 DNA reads TGTGCCACGCGTGGGGCCCTAAACTATGGCTACACCTTC. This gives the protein CATRGALNYGYTF.

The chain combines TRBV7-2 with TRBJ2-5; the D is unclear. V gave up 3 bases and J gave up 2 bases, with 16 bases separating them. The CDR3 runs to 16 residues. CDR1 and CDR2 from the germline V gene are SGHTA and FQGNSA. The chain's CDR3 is CASSFIGNYPQETQYF. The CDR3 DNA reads TGTGCCAGCAGCTTCATAGGGAACTACCCTCAAGAGACCCAGTACTTC.

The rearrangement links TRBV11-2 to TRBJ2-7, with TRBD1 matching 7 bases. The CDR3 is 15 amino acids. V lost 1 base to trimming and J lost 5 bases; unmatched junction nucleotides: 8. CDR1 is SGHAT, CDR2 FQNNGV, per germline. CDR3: CASSLGLRQGDEQYF. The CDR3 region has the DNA TGTGCCAGCAGCTTAGGACTTAGACAGGGCGACGAGCAGTACTTC. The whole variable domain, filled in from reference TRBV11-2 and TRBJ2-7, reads EAGVAQSPRYKIIEKRQSVAFWCNPISGHATLYWYQQILGQGPKLLIQFQNNGVVDDSQLPKDRFSAERLKGVDSTLKIQPAKLEDSAVYLCASSLGLRQGDEQYFGPGTRLTVT.

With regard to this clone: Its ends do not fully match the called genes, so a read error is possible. CDR3 region: CASSQVGREVLF. CDR3 bases: TGTGCCAGCAGCCAAGTAGGCAGGGAGGTTCTCTTC. V and J are TRBV14 and TRBJ2-1; possibly TRBD2 for D (6 bases). The CDR3 spans 12 residues. In germline, CDR1 is SGHDN, CDR2 FVKESK.

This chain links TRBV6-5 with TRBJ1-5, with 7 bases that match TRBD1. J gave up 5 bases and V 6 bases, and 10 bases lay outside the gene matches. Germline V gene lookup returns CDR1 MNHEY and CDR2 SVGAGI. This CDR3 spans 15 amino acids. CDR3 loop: CASRTTGPGDQPQHF. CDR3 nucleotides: TGTGCCAGCAGGACGACAGGGCCGGGGGATCAGCCCCAGCATTTT.

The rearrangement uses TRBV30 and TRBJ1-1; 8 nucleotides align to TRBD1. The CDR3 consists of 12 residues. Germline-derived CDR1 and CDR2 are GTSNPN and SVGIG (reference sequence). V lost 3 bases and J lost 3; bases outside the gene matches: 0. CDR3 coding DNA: TGTGCCTGGAGGGACAGGGACACTGAAGCTTTCTTT. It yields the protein CAWRDRDTEAFF.

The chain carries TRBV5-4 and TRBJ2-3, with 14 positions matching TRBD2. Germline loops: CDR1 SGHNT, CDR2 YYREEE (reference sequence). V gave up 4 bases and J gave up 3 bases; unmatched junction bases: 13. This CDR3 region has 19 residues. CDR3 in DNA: TGTGCCAGCAGCGCCTGGACTAGCGGGGGGCCTCTAGGGACAGATACGCAGTATTTT. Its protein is CASSAWTSGGPLGTDTQYF.

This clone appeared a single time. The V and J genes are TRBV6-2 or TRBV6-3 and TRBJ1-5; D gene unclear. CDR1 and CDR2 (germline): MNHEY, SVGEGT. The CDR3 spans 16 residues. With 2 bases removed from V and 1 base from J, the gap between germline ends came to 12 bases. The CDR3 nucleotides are TGTGCCAGCAGTTACAAAGCGGGCCTAAGCAATCAGCCCCAGCATTTT. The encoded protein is CASSYKAGLSNQPQHF.

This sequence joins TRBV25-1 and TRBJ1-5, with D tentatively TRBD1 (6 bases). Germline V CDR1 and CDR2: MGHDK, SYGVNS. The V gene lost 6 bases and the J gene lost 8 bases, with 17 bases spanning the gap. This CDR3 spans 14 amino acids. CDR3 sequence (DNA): TGTGCCAGCAGCGCCCATGGGGGCGCGGAGCCCCAGCATTTT. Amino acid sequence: CASSAHGGAEPQHF.

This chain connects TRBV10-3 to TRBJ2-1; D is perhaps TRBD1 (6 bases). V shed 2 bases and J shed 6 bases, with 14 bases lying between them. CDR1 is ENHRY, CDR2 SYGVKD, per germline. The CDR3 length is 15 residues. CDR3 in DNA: TGTGCCATCAGTGAGCACCAGGGGTTCGGCAATGAGCAGTTCTTC. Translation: CAISEHQGFGNEQFF.

The CDR3 DNA reads as TGTGCCAGCAGCTTATGGGCAGGGGGAGAATCAGCTTTCTTT. This gives the protein CASSLWAGGESAFF. V gene TRBV7-9 combines with J gene TRBJ1-1; 7 positions match TRBD1. CDR1 and CDR2 from the germline V gene are SEHNR and FQNEAQ (reference sequence). With V trimmed by 2 bases and J by 10 bases, 10 bases remained unmatched. The CDR3 has 14 amino acids.